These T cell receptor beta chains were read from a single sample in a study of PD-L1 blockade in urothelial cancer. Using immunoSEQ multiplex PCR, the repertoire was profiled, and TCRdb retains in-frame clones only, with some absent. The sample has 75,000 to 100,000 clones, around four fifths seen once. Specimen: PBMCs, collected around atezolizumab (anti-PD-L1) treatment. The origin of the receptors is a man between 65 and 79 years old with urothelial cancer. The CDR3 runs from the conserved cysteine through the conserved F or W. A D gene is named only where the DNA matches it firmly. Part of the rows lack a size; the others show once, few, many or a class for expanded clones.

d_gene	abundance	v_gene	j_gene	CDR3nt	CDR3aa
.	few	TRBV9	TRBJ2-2	TGTGCCAGCAGCCCTCCGGGAGTCGCCGGGGAGCTGTTTTTT	CASSPPGVAGELFF
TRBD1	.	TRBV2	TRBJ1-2	TGTGCCAGCAGTTGGACAGGGGAAATAGGTGGCTACACCTTC	CASSWTGEIGGYTF
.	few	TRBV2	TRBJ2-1	TGTGCCAGCAGACCTCTAGCCGATGAGCAGTTCTTC	CASRPLADEQFF
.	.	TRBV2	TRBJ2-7	TGTGCCAGCAGTGTAGACAGAGCCTACGAGCAGTACTTC	CASSVDRAYEQYF
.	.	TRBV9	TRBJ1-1	TGTGCCAGCAGCAGGGACTCCTTCTCTGAAGCTTTCTTT	CASSRDSFSEAFF
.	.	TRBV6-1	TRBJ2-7	TGTGCCAGCAGGCTCGCGGAAATAACCTACGAGCAGTACTTC	CASRLAEITYEQYF
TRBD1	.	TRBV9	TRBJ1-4	TGTGCCAGCAGCGTATCCCCGGGACAGGGCGAAAAACTGTTTTTT	CASSVSPGQGEKLFF
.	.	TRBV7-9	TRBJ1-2	TGTGCCAGCAGCTTAGAGCCTACGGGGGATCATGGCTACACCTTC	CASSLEPTGDHGYTF
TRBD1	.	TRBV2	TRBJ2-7	TGTGCCAGCAGGGCCGACAGGGGACTGTCCTACGAGCAGTACTTC	CASRADRGLSYEQYF
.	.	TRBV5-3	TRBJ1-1	TGTGCCAGAAGATTGGGGGCGAACACTGAAGCTTTCTTT	CARRLGANTEAFF
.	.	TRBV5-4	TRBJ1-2	TGTGCCAGCAGCTTCGAGGGATTCTCAAACTATGGCTACACCTTC	CASSFEGFSNYGYTF
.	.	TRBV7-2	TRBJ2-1	TGTGCCAGCAGCTTGGCGGGGAGCTACAATGAGCAGTTCTTC	CASSLAGSYNEQFF
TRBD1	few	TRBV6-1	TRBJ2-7	TGTGCCAGCAGCCCCAGGGGGCCGCGAGACGAGCAGTACTTC	CASSPRGPRDEQYF
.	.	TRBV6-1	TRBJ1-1	TGTGCCAGCAGTGCGGACACTGAAGCTTTCTTT	CASSADTEAFF
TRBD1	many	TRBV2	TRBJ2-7	TGTGCCAGCAGTGGAGGTGGACAGGTCTACGAGCAGTACTTC	CASSGGGQVYEQYF
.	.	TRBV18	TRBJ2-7	TGTGCCAGCTCACTAGGAGACTACGAGCAGTACTTC	CASSLGDYEQYF
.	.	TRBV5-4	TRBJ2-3	TGTGCCAGCAGCCGAGGATCCCCAGCGGAAAGCACAGATACGCAGTATTTT	CASSRGSPAESTDTQYF
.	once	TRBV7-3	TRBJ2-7	TGTGCCAGCAGCCCCACTAGATCGGGCCACTCCGAGCAGTACTTC	CASSPTRSGHSEQYF
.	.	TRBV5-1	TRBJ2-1	TGCGCCAGCAGCTCACCGGGAATCGTAGGGGGTGAGCAGTTCTTC	CASSSPGIVGGEQFF
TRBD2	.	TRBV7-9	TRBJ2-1	TGTGCCAGCAGCTTAGCCCGGACTAGTAGCTCCTACAATGAGCAGTTCTTC	CASSLARTSSSYNEQFF
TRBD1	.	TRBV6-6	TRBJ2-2	TGTGCCAGCAGCGGGACAGGGGAGAACACCGGGGAGCTGTTTTTT	CASSGTGENTGELFF
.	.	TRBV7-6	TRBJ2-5	TGTGCCAGCAGCTTTAGTGCTCCATCCGGGGAGACCCAGTACTTC	CASSFSAPSGETQYF
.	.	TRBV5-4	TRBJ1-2	TGTGCCAGCAGCCCGGATCCCCAGGGGTTGGGTGGAGGCTCTGGCTACACCTTC	CASSPDPQGLGGGSGYTF
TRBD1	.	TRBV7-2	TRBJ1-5	TGTGCCAGCAGCTTAGGGGACAGGGAGGCCCAGCATTTT	CASSLGDREAQHF
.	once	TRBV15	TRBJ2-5	TGTGCCACCAGCAGAGCAGGACTGACGGGCGAGACCCAGTACTTC	CATSRAGLTGETQYF
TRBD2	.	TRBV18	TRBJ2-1	TGTGCCAGCTCACCATCGGGACTAGCGGGGTACAATGAGCAGTTCTTC	CASSPSGLAGYNEQFF
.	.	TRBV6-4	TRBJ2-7	TGTGCCAGCAGTGACCGGGATAGCTCCTACGAGCAGTACTTC	CASSDRDSSYEQYF
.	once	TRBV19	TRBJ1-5	TGTGCCAGTAGTATGGTAAGGGGTGATATGCAGCCCCAGCATTTT	CASSMVRGDMQPQHF
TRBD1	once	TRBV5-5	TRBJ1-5	TGTGCCAGCAGCTTGGGACAGGGTTATAGCAATCAGCCCCAGCATTTT	CASSLGQGYSNQPQHF
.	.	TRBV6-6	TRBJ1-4	TGTGCCAGCAGTTACGGCGGGGTGGGGGAAAAACTGTTTTTT	CASSYGGVGEKLFF
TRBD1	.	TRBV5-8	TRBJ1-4	TGTGCCAGCAGCCTTCGGACAGGGCGAACTAATGAAAACCTGTTTTTT	CASSLRTGRTNENLFF
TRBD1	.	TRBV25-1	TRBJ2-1	TGTGCCAGCAGTGGGACAGGAACTGACAATGAGCAGTTCTTC	CASSGTGTDNEQFF
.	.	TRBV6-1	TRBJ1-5	TGTGCCAGCAGTGAACCGGACATCCAAGCGCCCCAGCATTTT	CASSEPDIQAPQHF
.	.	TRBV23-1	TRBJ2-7	TGCGCCAGCAGTCAATATGTTAGGGGCGAGCAGTACTTC	CASSQYVRGEQYF
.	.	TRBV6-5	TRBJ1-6	TGTGCCAGCACCGACATCGATAATTCACCCCTCCACTTT	CASTDIDNSPLHF
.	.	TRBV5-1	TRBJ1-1	TGCGCCAGCAGCTTGGACAGGGCGGACACTGAAGCTTTCTTT	CASSLDRADTEAFF
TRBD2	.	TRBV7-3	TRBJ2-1	TGTGCCAGCAGCTTAACGCCTCTAGCGGGGGCCGCTGGGTTGTTCTTC	CASSLTPLAGAAGLFF
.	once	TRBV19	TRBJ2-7	TGTGCCAGTAGTATTGGCGACAGATCCTCCTACGAGCAGTACTTC	CASSIGDRSSYEQYF
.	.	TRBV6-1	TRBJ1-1	TGTGCCAGCAGTGTCACAGGGAGGGCTGAAGCTTTCTTT	CASSVTGRAEAFF
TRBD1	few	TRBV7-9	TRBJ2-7	TGTGCCAGCAGCTTAGCGACAGGGGAAATCTCCTACGAGCAGTACTTC	CASSLATGEISYEQYF
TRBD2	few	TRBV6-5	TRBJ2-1	TGTGCCAGCAGTAGGACTAGCGGGATCAATGAGCAGTTCTTC	CASSRTSGINEQFF
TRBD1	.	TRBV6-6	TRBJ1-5	TGTGCCAGCACTAGCCGACAGGGGGCGGGACAGCCCCAGCATTTT	CASTSRQGAGQPQHF
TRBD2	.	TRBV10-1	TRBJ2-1	TGCGCCAGCAGTGAGTCGAGTTGGGGGGGGAGCTCCTACAATGAGCAGTTCTTC	CASSESSWGGSSYNEQFF
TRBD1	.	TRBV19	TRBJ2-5	TGTGCCAGTAGTACGACCCACGGACAGGCGACGAAGACCCAGTACTTC	CASSTTHGQATKTQYF
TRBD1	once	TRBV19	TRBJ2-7	TGTGCCAGTAAAAGACAGGGAAACTCCTACGAGCAGTACTTC	CASKRQGNSYEQYF
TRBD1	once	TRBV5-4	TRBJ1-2	TGTGCCAGCAGCTCCCGAGCAGGGGGCGACTATGGCTACACCTTC	CASSSRAGGDYGYTF
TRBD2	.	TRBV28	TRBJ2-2	TGTGCCAGCAGTTTATCGACGGGGGGCACCGGGGAGCTGTTTTTT	CASSLSTGGTGELFF
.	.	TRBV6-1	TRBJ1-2	TGTGCCAGCAGTGACATCTCCGGGACAACGAAAAACTATGGCTACACCTTC	CASSDISGTTKNYGYTF
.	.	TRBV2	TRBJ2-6	TGTGCCAGCAGTACGGGGAATAGGCCCTCTGGGGCCAACGTCCTGACTTTC	CASSTGNRPSGANVLTF
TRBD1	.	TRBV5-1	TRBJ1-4	TGCGCCAGCAGCTCGGGACAGGCTTCAACTAATGAAAAACTGTTTTTT	CASSSGQASTNEKLFF
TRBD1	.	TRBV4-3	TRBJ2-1	TGCGCCAGCAGCCCTGGACAGGGTTCCTACAATGAGCAGTTCTTC	CASSPGQGSYNEQFF
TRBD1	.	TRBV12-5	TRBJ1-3	TGTGCTAGTGGTCCGGACAGGATCTCTGGAAACACCATATATTTT	CASGPDRISGNTIYF
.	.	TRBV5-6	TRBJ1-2	TGTGCCAGCAGCTTGCGCCAGGGGAAAAACTATGGCTACACCTTC	CASSLRQGKNYGYTF
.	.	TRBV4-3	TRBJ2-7	TGCGCCAGCAGCCAAGGACCGGGGGACGAGCAGTACTTC	CASSQGPGDEQYF
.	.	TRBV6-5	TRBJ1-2	TGTGCCAGCAGACTGGACAGTAACTATGGCTACACCTTC	CASRLDSNYGYTF